One sample yielded the 24 T cell receptor beta chains listed below, sequenced in a study of shared clonotypes between healthy human individuals. Here immunoSEQ multiplex PCR was the method, and the copy in TCRdb shows in-frame clones only, minus some. The top ten hold approximately 1% of the sample, which has about 1,800,000 clones, around 96% seen once. CD45RO negativity and positive selection for CCR7 defined naive CD8 cells, a population that excluded terminally differentiated effector memory CD45RA+ cells. Source material: naive CD8+ T cells sorted from blood. These receptors originate from a man younger than 30 in good health.

V is TRBV6-1 and J is TRBJ2-2; D is perhaps TRBD2 (5 bases). Germline values: CDR1 MNHNS, CDR2 SASEGT. The CDR3 totals 15 residues. With 8 bases removed from V and 4 bases from J, the gap between germline ends came to 17 bases. CDR3 amino acids: CASGGWATLTGELFF. DNA of the CDR3: TGTGCCAGCGGAGGCTGGGCAACCCTCACCGGGGAGCTGTTTTTT.

The CDR3 bases are TGTGCCAGCTCACCACCGACGGGGTACACCGGGGAGCTGTTTTTT. Residues: CASSPPTGYTGELFF. V and J are TRBV18 and TRBJ2-2; weak D call: TRBD2 (5 bases). The CDR3 consists of 15 residues. CDR1 and CDR2 from the germline V gene are KGHSH and LQKENI. The V and J ends lost 0 bases and 3 bases respectively, with 8 bases between them.

The gene calls are TRBV6-1 and TRBJ1-2; no reliable D call. CDR1 and CDR2 from the germline V gene are MNHNS and SASEGT. The CDR3 has 14 residues. V gave up 6 bases and J gave up 6 bases, with 17 bases separating them. The CDR3 here is CASSQSYYANGYTF. In DNA form, the CDR3 reads TGTGCCAGCAGCCAATCTTATTATGCGAATGGCTACACCTTC.

This clone occurred once. The gene calls are TRBV2 and TRBJ1-1; 7 bases agree with TRBD1. Germline V gives CDR1 SNHLY, CDR2 FYNNEI. The CDR3 spans 15 residues. Losses at the gene ends were 1 base for V and 2 bases for J; bases not matched to a gene: 4. CDR3 protein: CASSEEGASNTEAFF. CDR3 DNA sequence: TGTGCCAGCAGTGAAGAGGGGGCGAGTAACACTGAAGCTTTCTTT. The variable domain in full, with the rest retrieved from reference TRBV2 and TRBJ1-1, is EPEVTQTPSHQVTQMGQEVILRCVPISNHLYFYWYRQILGQKVEFLVSFYNNEISEKSEIFDDQFSVERPDGSNFTLKIRSTKLEDSAMYFCASSEEGASNTEAFFGQGTRLTVV.

This chain links TRBV6-5 with TRBJ1-2; tentatively, D is TRBD1 (5 bases). Trimming cost V 2 bases and J 2 bases, with 15 bases left between them. The germline gives CDR1 MNHEY, CDR2 SVGAGI. This CDR3 comprises 16 residues. This CDR3 reads CASSYRGEGENYGYTF. CDR3 DNA sequence: TGTGCCAGCAGTTACCGGGGCGAGGGAGAAAACTATGGCTACACCTTC.

V and J are TRBV10-3 and TRBJ1-2, with D maybe TRBD1 (5 bases). The CDR3 is 15 residues long. The germline CDR1 and CDR2 sequences are ENHRY and SYGVKD. V was shortened by 3 bases and J by 6 bases, with 17 bases between the two germline ends. CDR3 in amino acids: CAISDVQGDTNGYTF. As DNA, the CDR3 is TGTGCCATCAGTGACGTTCAGGGCGACACAAATGGCTACACCTTC.

This clone was recorded once. J is TRBJ2-7 and V is TRBV6-1; 8 bases match TRBD1. Germline values: CDR1 MNHNS, CDR2 SASEGT. The CDR3 runs to 14 residues. Trimming took 4 bases from V and 6 from J; bases not matched to a gene: 8. DNA for the CDR3: TGTGCCAGCAGTGTATTGGCAGGGGGCGTCGAGCAGTACTTC. The encoded protein is CASSVLAGGVEQYF.

V and J are TRBV7-9 and TRBJ2-5; D is possibly TRBD2 (5 bases). This CDR3 region has 15 residues. Per the germline V gene, CDR1 is SEHNR and CDR2 is FQNEAQ (reference sequence). The germline V and J ends were trimmed by 2 bases and 5 bases, with 15 bases remaining between them. CDR3 residues: CASSLPAGGEETQYF. CDR3 nucleotides: TGTGCCAGCAGCTTACCGGCCGGAGGTGAGGAGACCCAGTACTTC.

This chain's CDR3 is CASSTWTGDEKLFF. The CDR3 bases are TGTGCCAGCAGCACCTGGACAGGGGATGAAAAACTGTTTTTT. This chain joins TRBV5-5 and TRBJ1-4, with TRBD1 identical over 9 bases. The CDR3 sequence is 14 residues long. Trimming cost V 4 bases and J 6 bases; bases outside gene matches: 4. Germline assignment: CDR1 SGHKS and CDR2 YYEKEE (reference sequence). The whole variable domain, filled in from reference TRBV5-5 and TRBJ1-4, reads DAGVTQSPTHLIKTRGQQVTLRCSPISGHKSVSWYQQVLGQGPQFIFQYYEKEERGRGNFPDRFSARQFPNYSSELNVNALLLGDSALYLCASSTWTGDEKLFFGSGTQLSVL.

The V and J genes are TRBV5-6 and TRBJ1-2; maybe TRBD1 (6 bases). The CDR3 has 14 residues. Germline loops: CDR1 SGHDT, CDR2 YYEEEE. V lost 4 bases and J 4 bases, leaving 14 bases between the germline ends. The CDR3 DNA is TGTGCCAGCAGCATCGAGGGGGACCCCTATGGCTACACCTTC. Amino acid sequence: CASSIEGDPYGYTF.

The chain joins TRBV10-2 to TRBJ2-1, with 9 positions matching TRBD2. CDR3 length equals 14 residues. In germline, CDR1 is WSHSY, CDR2 SAAADI. The V segment lost 6 bases and the J segment 6 bases; nucleotides outside the gene matches: 6. The CDR3 DNA sequence: TGCGCCAGCAGCCCTAGCGGGGTGGTCAATGAGCAGTTCTTC. Translating gives CASSPSGVVNEQFF.

V gene TRBV9 combines with J gene TRBJ2-4; the match to TRBD2 covers 8 bases. This CDR3 has 15 residues. Germline CDR1 reads SGDLS; CDR2 reads YYNGEE. V lost 4 bases to trimming and J lost 6 bases; unmatched junction nucleotides: 9. CDR3 in amino acids: CASSLSGLAGNIQYF. The CDR3 DNA sequence: TGTGCCAGCAGCCTAAGTGGTCTAGCGGGAAACATTCAGTACTTC.

This clone appeared a single time. This sample also contains other DNA sequences that code for the same CDR3. The chain employs TRBV6-5 and TRBJ2-1; D is possibly TRBD1 (5 bases). V lost 5 bases to trimming and J lost 2 bases, with 10 bases between them. In germline, CDR1 is MNHEY, CDR2 SVGAGI. This CDR3 has 14 amino acids. The CDR3 sequence: CASSRQGAYNEQFF. DNA of the CDR3: TGTGCCAGCAGTCGGCAGGGTGCCTACAATGAGCAGTTCTTC.

The V gene is TRBV10-3, the J gene TRBJ2-7; a weak D match, TRBD1 (5 bases). V shed 4 bases and J shed 0 bases, with 10 bases lying between them. The CDR3 has 14 amino acids. Germline V lookup: CDR1 ENHRY, CDR2 SYGVKD. The CDR3 sequence: CAISGRDSSYEQYF. CDR3 DNA: TGTGCCATCAGTGGCCGAGACAGCTCCTACGAGCAGTACTTC.

The chain combines TRBV10-1 with TRBJ2-7, with 8 bases identical to TRBD1. This CDR3 region has 15 residues. Trimming removed 2 bases from V and 4 bases from J; junction bases left unmatched: 7. Germline V gene lookup returns CDR1 WNHNN and CDR2 SYGVQD (reference sequence). The DNA of the CDR3 is TGCGCCAGCAGTGAGACAGGGGGGCATTTATACGAGCAGTACTTC. It codes for CASSETGGHLYEQYF.

The chain uses TRBV25-1 and TRBJ1-1, with D possibly matching TRBD1 (6 bases). V gave up 7 bases and J gave up 4 bases, with 10 bases separating them. Germline-derived CDR1 and CDR2 are MGHDK and SYGVNS. The CDR3 runs to 12 residues. In DNA form, the CDR3 reads TGTGCCAGCAAGGGGGGGGGCACTGAAGCTTTCTTT. It is translated as CASKGGGTEAFF.

The chain joins TRBV30 to TRBJ1-1; D is perhaps TRBD1 (5 bases). The CDR3 totals 14 residues. Germline V gene data show CDR1 as GTSNPN and CDR2 as SVGIG (reference sequence). V was clipped by 2 bases and J by 8 bases, with 18 bases between them. The CDR3 loop is CAWSLSGTALEAFF. In DNA, the CDR3 is TGTGCCTGGAGTTTATCCGGGACGGCCCTGGAAGCTTTCTTT.

The chain uses TRBV4-1 and TRBJ2-3, with D perhaps matching TRBD2 (5 bases). This CDR3 is built from 14 residues. Per germline, CDR1 MGHRA and CDR2 YSYEKL. Deletions cut 1 base from V and 4 bases from J, with 9 bases between. The CDR3 spells CASSQVGSADTQYF. In nucleotides, the CDR3 is TGCGCCAGCAGCCAAGTGGGGAGTGCAGATACGCAGTATTTT.

A word on this clone: Since a much larger clone is just one base distant, this may be a read error. The sample has other DNA sequences that encode this CDR3 too. The rearrangement joins TRBV11-2 to TRBJ2-7; D is undetermined. The CDR3 loop spans 12 amino acids. V was clipped by 1 base and J by 3 bases, with 4 bases between them. In germline, CDR1 is SGHAT, CDR2 FQNNGV. CDR3 amino acids: CASSLGIYEQYF. The CDR3 coding sequence is TGTGCCAGCAGCTTAGGGATCTACGAGCAGTACTTC.

Remarks on this clone: The sample contains more than one DNA sequence encoding this CDR3. The chain employs TRBV5-6 and TRBJ2-7, with TRBD2 matching 7 bases. This CDR3 is built from 13 residues. V dropped 8 bases and J dropped 2; count of bases not matched to a gene: 7. The germline CDR1 and CDR2 sequences are SGHDT and YYEEEE. CDR3 nucleotide sequence: TGTGCCAGTAGAACCAGCGGGACCTACGAGCAGTACTTC. Translated, it gives CASRTSGTYEQYF.

This chain links TRBV27 with TRBJ2-7; 8 bases align to TRBD1. The CDR3 is made up of 17 amino acids. V was clipped by 3 bases and J by 2 bases; unmatched bases: 12. Germline CDR1 and CDR2: MNHEY and SMNVEV (reference sequence). The CDR3 sequence: CASSLTPRSGGAYEQYF. DNA of the CDR3: TGTGCCAGCAGTTTGACCCCCCGGTCAGGGGGCGCCTACGAGCAGTACTTC.

The chain uses TRBV27 and TRBJ2-7; TRBD1 agrees at 10 bases. The V and J ends lost 6 bases and 4 bases, in that order; junction bases with no gene match: 6. Germline CDR1 and CDR2: MNHEY and SMNVEV (reference sequence). The CDR3 spans 14 residues. The CDR3 region is CASRAGTGAYEQYF. The CDR3 DNA reads as TGTGCCAGCAGGGCCGGGACAGGGGCGTACGAGCAGTACTTC.

The V gene is TRBV27, the J gene TRBJ1-1; D is unresolved. The V end lost 6 bases, the J end lost 5 bases, and 16 bases lay between the germline ends. The V gene's germline CDR1 is MNHEY and CDR2 SMNVEV (reference sequence). The CDR3 covers 14 residues. The CDR3 bases are TGTGCCAGCAGGCTTCAAGAGGGCCTGACTGAAGCTTTCTTT. Amino acid sequence: CASRLQEGLTEAFF.

V gene TRBV30 combines with J gene TRBJ2-5; D is unresolved. V was trimmed by 0 bases and J by 1 base, leaving 6 bases between them. The CDR3 is made up of 13 amino acids. Looked up from germline, CDR1 is GTSNPN and CDR2 is SVGIG (reference sequence). The DNA for the CDR3 is TGTGCCTGGAGTGTGTTACCCCAAGAGACCCAGTACTTC. The encoded protein is CAWSVLPQETQYF. The full variable domain, its missing parts supplied by reference TRBV30 and TRBJ2-5, is SQTIHQWPATLVQPVGSPLSLECTVEGTSNPNLYWYRQAAGRGLQLLFYSVGIGQISSEVPQNLSASRPQDRQFILSSKKLLLSDSGFYLCAWSVLPQETQYFGPGTRLLVL.